Presented here are 32 T cell receptor beta chains from one specimen sequenced in a study of a mutant IDH1 vaccine in newly diagnosed glioma (dated by TCRdb to about 2021). Their antigens remain unidentified. The sample's time point, from its label and the paper: week 5, during vaccination. Each vaccine dose, consisting of 300 ug of a 20-mer mutant IDH1 peptide in Montanide, was administered subcutaneously with topical imiquimod. Library method: the immunoSEQ multiplex PCR assay. TCRdb took over this immuneACCESS table, retaining in-frame rearrangements with V and J assigned. Such tables are incomplete; in checked studies, under half of the missing clones stem from an unresolved V gene, and the remainder is unexplained. In all, the sample holds 40,000 to 55,000 clones, and about 77% of those were seen once. Roughly 5% of the sample goes to the ten largest clones. Material: PBMCs, obtained from a glioma patient whose treatment included an IDH1 peptide vaccine. These receptors all stem from a man aged 50 to 60 with glioma.

The chain combines TRBV9 with TRBJ1-1; the D is unclear. Looked up from germline, CDR1 is SGDLS and CDR2 is YYNGEE. The CDR3 runs to 13 residues. V was cut by 1 base and J by 2 bases, with 6 bases left in between. Here the CDR3 reads CASSVMGNTEAFF. Written as DNA, the CDR3 is TGTGCCAGCAGCGTAATGGGAAACACTGAAGCTTTCTTT.

The chain has TRBV5-6 and TRBJ2-1; D tentatively reads TRBD1 or TRBD2 (5 bases each). V was trimmed by 4 bases and J by 7 bases, leaving 18 bases between them. Germline V CDR1 and CDR2: SGHDT, YYEEEE. This CDR3 is built from 15 residues. The CDR3 spells CASSPLGASPNEQFF. CDR3 nucleotide sequence: TGTGCCAGCAGCCCGCTCGGGGCTAGCCCAAATGAGCAGTTCTTC.

The V and J genes are TRBV5-1 and TRBJ2-5; D possibly matches TRBD1 or TRBD2 (5 bases each). The CDR3 contains 13 residues. CDR1 and CDR2 from the germline V gene are SGHRS and YFSETQ. The V and J ends lost 8 bases and 0 bases respectively, with 11 bases between them. The CDR3 nucleotides are TGCGCCAGTGCCGTGGGGGACCAAGAGACCCAGTACTTC. Amino acid sequence: CASAVGDQETQYF.

The CDR3 nucleotides read TGTGCCAGCAGCTTAGCGGGTAGCGGTCCCTACGAGCAGTACTTC. As protein: CASSLAGSGPYEQYF. The rearrangement links TRBV7-2 to TRBJ2-7, with a weak D call TRBD2 (6 bases). The CDR3 is made up of 15 amino acids. The V gene lost 0 bases and the J gene lost 2 bases, with 11 bases spanning the gap. CDR1 and CDR2 (germline): SGHTA, FQGNSA.

The chain joins TRBV7-8 to TRBJ2-7; no definite D call. The CDR3 runs 14 residues. The germline V gene encodes CDR1 SGHVS and CDR2 FQNEAQ. Trimming cost V 5 bases and J 1 base, with 12 bases left between them. The CDR3 DNA sequence: TGTGCCAGCAGCCCTGCGACACCTTCCTACGAGCAGTACTTC. Amino acids: CASSPATPSYEQYF.

This clone has more than one count but fewer than ten. DNA for the CDR3: TGTGCCAGCAGCCATGGAGGGACAGGGGGTCTCTATGGCTACACCTTC. Translated, it gives CASSHGGTGGLYGYTF. This chain uses TRBV4-2 with TRBJ1-2, with 11 bases aligning to TRBD1. This CDR3 has 16 residues. From germline, CDR1 is LGHNA and CDR2 YNFKEQ. Germline trimming cut 3 bases from V and 4 bases from J; bases unmatched to any gene: 7.

CDR3 residues: CASSEAAGLSGANVLTF. The CDR3 DNA sequence: TGTGCCAGCAGTGAAGCTGCAGGCCTCTCTGGGGCCAACGTCCTGACTTTC. The V and J genes are TRBV2 and TRBJ2-6; D unresolved. The CDR3 sequence is 17 residues long. CDR1 is SNHLY, CDR2 FYNNEI, per germline. The V end lost 0 bases, the J end lost 0 bases, and 9 bases lay between the germline ends.

In its sample, this clone was seen a few times. Mismatch with germline at one junction end may stem from a read error. CDR3 nucleotides: TGTGCCTGGAGTTCCCTTACAGGGAAAGCCTTC. Its translation: CAWSSLTGKAF. The chain carries TRBV30 and TRBJ1-2; the D gene is possibly TRBD1 (6 bases). Germline CDR1 is GTSNPN and CDR2 is SVGIG (reference sequence). The CDR3 runs 11 residues.

The gene calls are TRBV9 and TRBJ2-3, with 10 bases identical to TRBD2. The germline CDR1 and CDR2 sequences are SGDLS and YYNGEE. Trimming removed 2 bases from V and 3 bases from J; junction bases left unmatched: 9. This CDR3 region has 17 residues. For the CDR3, the DNA is TGTGCCAGCAGCGTCACTTCAAGCGGGGGGGCGACAGATACGCAGTATTTT. The encoded protein is CASSVTSSGGATDTQYF.

V usage is TRBV5-4 and J usage is TRBJ2-7; D might be TRBD1 or TRBD2, each matching 5 bases. The CDR3 consists of 16 residues. CDR1 and CDR2 from the germline V gene are SGHNT and YYREEE (reference sequence). V was clipped by 2 bases and J by 0 bases, with 15 bases between them. The CDR3 nucleotides read TGTGCCAGCAGCTTAGGGACCGACCGGAGCTCCTACGAGCAGTACTTC. This encodes CASSLGTDRSSYEQYF.

This chain joins TRBV2 and TRBJ1-1; 10 bases fit TRBD1. Per germline, CDR1 SNHLY and CDR2 FYNNEI. The V gene end was trimmed by 6 bases and the J gene end by 4 bases; junction bases not matched to a gene: 5. The CDR3 consists of 14 residues. In DNA form, the CDR3 reads TGTGCCAGCAGCCGGGACAGGGGAGCCACTGAAGCTTTCTTT. Residues: CASSRDRGATEAFF. Combining the CDR3 with reference TRBV2 and TRBJ1-1 gives the whole variable domain EPEVTQTPSHQVTQMGQEVILRCVPISNHLYFYWYRQILGQKVEFLVSFYNNEISEKSEIFDDQFSVERPDGSNFTLKIRSTKLEDSAMYFCASSRDRGATEAFFGQGTRLTVV.

The sample holds a few counts of this clone. J is TRBJ1-1 and V is TRBV6-5; D remains unclear. The V gene lost 7 bases and the J gene lost 5 bases, with 20 bases spanning the gap. CDR1 MNHEY and CDR2 SVGAGI come from the germline V gene. The CDR3 is 15 amino acids. The CDR3 nucleotides are TGTGCCAGCACTCCGTGGGCCCGGTCTGAGACTGAAGCTTTCTTT. Its translation: CASTPWARSETEAFF.

The sample holds a few counts of this clone. The rearrangement uses TRBV7-9 and TRBJ1-2; a weak D match, TRBD1 (6 bases). V was pared by 2 bases and J by 13 bases, with 14 bases between. This CDR3 has 12 residues. Germline-derived CDR1 and CDR2 are SEHNR and FQNEAQ (reference sequence). The CDR3 protein is CASSLQRGQGTF. The CDR3 nucleotides are TGTGCCAGCAGCTTACAACGGGGGCAAGGCACCTTC.

This chain connects TRBV27 to TRBJ2-1, with 9 bases aligning to TRBD1. CDR1 MNHEY and CDR2 SMNVEV come from the germline V gene (reference sequence). The length of the CDR3 is 14 residues. J gave up 8 bases and V 11 bases, and 13 bases lay outside the gene matches. In DNA form, the CDR3 reads TGTGCCTCATCCGGGACAGGGACTTTCTATGAGCAGTTCTTC. Its translation: CASSGTGTFYEQFF.

The gene calls are TRBV7-2 and TRBJ2-7, with D perhaps TRBD2 (5 bases). Trimming took off 4 bases at V and 0 bases at J, with 7 bases between the two ends. The CDR3 consists of 13 residues. CDR1 and CDR2 from the germline V gene are SGHTA and FQGNSA. The CDR3, as DNA: TGTGCCAGCAGCTCCCGGGACTCCTACGAGCAGTACTTC. Its translation: CASSSRDSYEQYF.

The chain couples TRBV11-3 to TRBJ2-1; D might be TRBD2 (6 bases). From germline, CDR1 is SGHNT and CDR2 YENEEA. CDR3 length equals 16 residues. V lost 1 base, J lost 6 bases, and 16 bases lay in between. The CDR3 reads CASSLGPGEVVNEQFF. CDR3 DNA: TGTGCCAGCAGCTTAGGGCCCGGGGAGGTGGTCAATGAGCAGTTCTTC.

This clone was seen a handful of times. The chain employs TRBV5-6 and TRBJ1-1; possibly TRBD1 for D (6 bases). The CDR3 is 14 residues long. Deletions cut 4 bases from V and 3 bases from J, with 13 bases between. Germline V gene sequence: CDR1 SGHDT, CDR2 YYEEEE. The CDR3 region has the DNA TGTGCCAGCAGCGGACAGTGGCCGGACACTGAAGCTTTCTTT. This codes for CASSGQWPDTEAFF.

The chain employs TRBV2 and TRBJ2-7, with D tentatively TRBD1 (6 bases). V was clipped by 0 bases and J by 4 bases, with 19 bases between them. CDR1 SNHLY and CDR2 FYNNEI come from the germline V gene. The CDR3 is 17 amino acids. In DNA, the CDR3 is TGTGCCAGCAGTGAAGCGCAGCTTGGGGGCAGTAAGTACGAGCAGTACTTC. Encoded protein: CASSEAQLGGSKYEQYF.

The chain carries TRBV7-8 and TRBJ2-3; TRBD2 aligns across 9 bases. With V trimmed by 1 base and J by 1 base, 3 bases remained unmatched. This CDR3 region has 16 residues. CDR1 and CDR2 from the germline V gene are SGHVS and FQNEAQ. Here the CDR3 DNA reads TGTGCCAGCAGCTTAGTTCCTAGCGGGGGCACAGATACGCAGTATTTT. It translates to CASSLVPSGGTDTQYF.

This clone was detected a few times. The chain uses TRBV30 and TRBJ1-5; D gene unclear. Deletions cut 0 bases from V and 6 bases from J, with 12 bases between. The CDR3 extends over 14 amino acids. Germline CDR1 reads GTSNPN; CDR2 reads SVGIG (reference sequence). CDR3 sequence: CAWSVLGLGQPQHF. In DNA form, the CDR3 reads TGTGCCTGGAGTGTTCTAGGGTTGGGTCAGCCCCAGCATTTT. The full variable domain, with the rest looked up from reference TRBV30 and TRBJ1-5, is SQTIHQWPATLVQPVGSPLSLECTVEGTSNPNLYWYRQAAGRGLQLLFYSVGIGQISSEVPQNLSASRPQDRQFILSSKKLLLSDSGFYLCAWSVLGLGQPQHFGDGTRLSIL.

The V gene is TRBV30, the J gene TRBJ1-6; TRBD1 matches 7 bases. V shed 4 bases, J shed 5 bases, and the junction held 5 bases outside the gene matches. Germline V CDR1 and CDR2: GTSNPN, SVGIG (reference sequence). This CDR3 is built from 14 residues. The CDR3 nucleotides read TGTGCCTGGAACACGGGACAGAATAATTCACCCCTCCACTTT. Its translation: CAWNTGQNNSPLHF.

This clone was recorded once. The V and J genes are TRBV2 and TRBJ2-5; weak D call: TRBD1 (8 bases). Germline values: CDR1 SNHLY, CDR2 FYNNEI. V lost 6 bases to trimming and J lost 5 bases, with 13 bases between them. The CDR3 extends over 13 amino acids. The CDR3 bases are TGTGCCAGCAGAAACAGGGGGGGGGAGACCCAGTACTTC. This encodes CASRNRGGETQYF.

The V call is TRBV11-2, the J call TRBJ2-5; the match to TRBD1 covers 9 bases. V lost 5 bases, J lost 4 bases, and 2 bases stayed unmatched. The CDR3 runs to 13 residues. Germline values: CDR1 SGHAT, CDR2 FQNNGV. CDR3 sequence: CASSRDRVETQYF. The CDR3 nucleotides read TGTGCCAGCAGCCGGGACAGGGTAGAGACCCAGTACTTC.

J is TRBJ2-5 and V is TRBV18; either TRBD1 or TRBD2 may supply D (5 bases each). The V end was cut by 6 bases, the J end by 11 bases, with 16 bases between. The CDR3 sequence is 12 residues long. Germline V lookup: CDR1 KGHSH, CDR2 LQKENI. The CDR3 loop is CASSAGTPSQYF. The DNA for the CDR3 is TGTGCCAGCTCGGCCGGGACCCCGTCTCAGTACTTC. The whole variable domain, remainder taken from reference TRBV18 and TRBJ2-5, is NAGVMQNPRHLVRRRGQEARLRCSPMKGHSHVYWYRQLPEEGLKFMVYLQKENIIDESGMPKERFSAEFPKEGPSILRIQQVVRGDSAAYFCASSAGTPSQYFGPGTRLLVL.

V and J are TRBV4-1 and TRBJ1-1; D perhaps matches TRBD1 (5 bases). Germline V gene lookup returns CDR1 MGHRA and CDR2 YSYEKL. This CDR3 has 21 amino acids. V lost 1 base to trimming and J lost 1 base, with 28 bases between them. The CDR3 DNA reads TGCGCCAGCAGCCAAGCCGTGATTGGGGGGGGAGGGCTAGGAAGGAACACTGAAGCTTTCTTT. It specifies CASSQAVIGGGGLGRNTEAFF.

The chain couples TRBV19 to TRBJ2-1; D ambiguous. Germline V CDR1 and CDR2: LNHDA, SQIVND (reference sequence). Trimming removed 0 bases at V and 3 bases at J, with 3 bases between. The CDR3 totals 13 residues. The CDR3 sequence: CASSIEGYNEQFF. Written as DNA, the CDR3 is TGTGCCAGTAGTATAGAAGGCTACAATGAGCAGTTCTTC.

This clone was counted between two and nine times. The chain carries TRBV19 and TRBJ1-1; D is unresolved. Germline V lookup: CDR1 LNHDA, CDR2 SQIVND (reference sequence). The CDR3 runs to 14 residues. Trimming removed 7 bases from V and 0 bases from J, with 12 bases in between. The CDR3 nucleotides read TGTGCCAGTACCCCTTCCCAGCTGAACACTGAAGCTTTCTTT. Protein product: CASTPSQLNTEAFF.

The V gene is TRBV30, the J gene TRBJ2-3; no clear D. This CDR3 is built from 13 residues. V shed 1 base and J shed 6 bases, with 11 bases lying between them. Per the germline V gene, CDR1 is GTSNPN and CDR2 is SVGIG (reference sequence). The CDR3 here is CAWSAASPDTQYF. DNA for the CDR3: TGTGCCTGGAGTGCAGCTAGTCCGGATACGCAGTATTTT.

The gene calls are TRBV9 and TRBJ2-2; D gene ambiguous. Trimming removed 0 bases at V and 0 bases at J, with 3 bases between. Per the germline V gene, CDR1 is SGDLS and CDR2 is YYNGEE. The CDR3 is 14 residues long. CDR3 amino acids: CASSVESNTGELFF. CDR3 DNA sequence: TGTGCCAGCAGCGTAGAGTCGAACACCGGGGAGCTGTTTTTT.

The chain recombines TRBV5-1 with TRBJ2-7; a weak D match, TRBD2 (5 bases). Trimming removed 0 bases at V and 4 bases at J, with 11 bases between. This CDR3 is built from 14 residues. Germline lookup yields CDR1 SGHRS and CDR2 YFSETQ. The DNA of the CDR3 is TGCGCCAGCAGCTTGGGGAGCGGACCTTACGAGCAGTACTTC. Its protein product is CASSLGSGPYEQYF.

The rearrangement joins TRBV7-2 to TRBJ2-1, with unresolved D. The CDR3 is 13 residues long. The V and J ends lost 6 bases and 8 bases respectively, with 14 bases between them. CDR1 is SGHTA and CDR2 is FQGNSA in the germline V gene. This chain's CDR3 is CASSFERYDEQFF. The CDR3 DNA sequence: TGTGCCAGCAGTTTCGAAAGGTACGATGAGCAGTTCTTC.

The rearrangement joins TRBV2 to TRBJ2-1; the D gene is possibly TRBD2 (5 bases). Germline V gene data show CDR1 as SNHLY and CDR2 as FYNNEI. Trimming shortened V by 7 bases and J by 6 bases, and 16 bases separated the two germline ends. The CDR3 loop spans 14 amino acids. The CDR3 here is CASKAVYTSNEQFF. The CDR3 DNA reads as TGTGCCAGCAAGGCGGTCTATACTAGCAATGAGCAGTTCTTC.